The 22 T cell receptor beta chains below all came from one sample that was sequenced in a study of T cells after yellow fever vaccination (dated by TCRdb to about 2019). Library method: 5' RACE. Sequencing relied on an Illumina HiSeq 2500. The raw public data were reprocessed by TCRdb itself: fastp quality trimming at Q25, MiXCR clonotype calling, in-frame beta chains only. Rows with a matching CDR3 protein are joined into one entry that keeps the most common DNA and genes. Within this sample are approximately 340,000 distinct CDR3 sequences, with 8% to 10% of them counted one time only. The ten largest account for over 15% of the sample. Taken with the paper, the label for treatment or condition translates to: live attenuated yellow fever vaccine strain. Sequencing used PBMCs, obtained on the day of the first yellow fever vaccination. The receptor set was obtained from a man aged 18 to 35 who received the YFV17D yellow fever vaccine.

The gene calls are TRBV12-3 or TRBV12-4 and TRBJ1-6; 8 bases line up with TRBD1. CDR3 length: 15 amino acids. Trimming at V came to 6 bases and at J to 10 bases, leaving 11 bases not matched to a gene. CDR3 in amino acids: CASRETRTGNSPLHF. In DNA form, the CDR3 reads TGTGCCAGCAGAGAGACTCGGACAGGGAACTCACCCCTCCACTTT.

This clonotype was counted a few times. The rearrangement uses TRBV2 and TRBJ2-4; either TRBD1 or TRBD2 may supply D (5 bases each). V lost 5 bases and J 7 bases, leaving 18 bases between the germline ends. Germline CDR1 SNHLY, CDR2 FYNNEI. The CDR3 loop spans 15 amino acids. CDR3 DNA: TGTGCCAGCAGTCCCCCATTTGAGGGGAAGAACATTCAGTACTTC. Its protein is CASSPPFEGKNIQYF.

The chain is built from TRBV6-5 and TRBJ2-2; D unclear. Germline V lookup: CDR1 MNHEY, CDR2 SVGAGI. The V and J ends lost 7 bases and 6 bases respectively, with 12 bases between them. CDR3 size: 13 residues. In nucleotides, the CDR3 is TGTGCCAGCACCCAGCACCGGGCCGGGGAGCTGTTTTTT. Translating gives CASTQHRAGELFF.

This clonotype was seen more than once but under ten times. The J gene is TRBJ2-5, the V gene TRBV6-2 or TRBV6-3; D unresolved. From germline, CDR1 is MNHEY and CDR2 SVGEGT. The CDR3 runs 16 residues. V was clipped by 0 bases and J by 5 bases, with 16 bases between them. CDR3 in DNA: TGTGCCAGCAGTTACTCCATCCCCCACAGCGCCGAGACCCAGTACTTC. It codes for CASSYSIPHSAETQYF.

V usage is TRBV6-1 and J usage is TRBJ1-3, with D maybe TRBD1 (6 bases). Germline V gene lookup returns CDR1 MNHNS and CDR2 SASEGT. V was trimmed by 6 bases and J by 1 base, leaving 10 bases between them. There are 14 residues in the CDR3. The DNA of the CDR3 is TGTGCCAGCAGGTCGGGACAATCTGGAAACACCATATATTTT. Translated: CASRSGQSGNTIYF.

There are a few counts of this clonotype. The chain couples TRBV4-1 to TRBJ1-6; D is unresolved. The germline V and J ends were trimmed by 0 bases and 0 bases, with 15 bases remaining between them. There are 19 residues in the CDR3. Germline CDR1 and CDR2: MGHRA and YSYEKL. CDR3 protein: CASSQDWQRTSSYNSPLHF. In DNA form, the CDR3 reads TGCGCCAGCAGCCAAGATTGGCAGAGAACTAGCTCCTATAATTCACCCCTCCACTTT.

Of note for this clonotype: A junction boundary mismatches the germline segment, possibly from a read error. This rearrangement joins TRBV20-1 to TRBJ2-5; tentatively, D is TRBD1 (6 bases). The germline V gene encodes CDR1 DFQATT and CDR2 SNEGSKA (reference sequence). This CDR3 comprises 14 residues. The DNA for the CDR3 is TGCAGTGCCAGAGATAACAGGGTGAAAGAGACCCAGTACTTC. This translates into CSARDNRVKETQYF.

This clonotype was observed a few times. The junction shows a germline mismatch at one end, possibly a read error. This chain uses TRBV13 with TRBJ2-7; 10 bases line up with TRBD1. CDR1 and CDR2 (germline): PRHDT, FYEKMQ (reference sequence). There are 18 residues in the CDR3. The CDR3 region has the DNA TGTGCCAGCAGTTTAGTGAGTGGTCCGGGACAGGGGCTTCACGAGCAGTACTTC. As protein: CASSLVSGPGQGLHEQYF.

The chain couples TRBV7-9 to TRBJ1-4, with unresolved D. Trimming stripped 3 bases from V and 8 bases from J, with 13 bases between. CDR3 length equals 14 residues. Germline V lookup: CDR1 SEHNR, CDR2 FQNEAQ (reference sequence). CDR3 sequence (DNA): TGTGCCAGCAGCTTTGGGGAACACGGAGAAAAACTGTTTTTT. Amino acid sequence: CASSFGEHGEKLFF.

This clonotype was picked up many times. The rearrangement links TRBV15 to TRBJ2-5; 9 bases are a match to TRBD2. The CDR3 is 14 residues long. J gave up 5 bases and V 0 bases, and 1 base lay outside the gene matches. CDR1 is LNHNV, CDR2 YYDKDF, per germline (reference sequence). The CDR3 DNA sequence: TGTGCCACCAGCAGAGATCTAGCGGGGGAGACCCAGTACTTC. This codes for CATSRDLAGETQYF.

The chain carries TRBV10-3 and TRBJ2-3; 8 bases match TRBD2. The CDR3 covers 16 residues. CDR1 and CDR2 (germline): ENHRY, SYGVKD. V trimming: 2 bases; J trimming: 2 bases; junction bases outside the gene matches: 6. In nucleotides, the CDR3 is TGTGCCATCAGTGAGGTCGGGGGGGCGACCACAGATACGCAGTATTTT. This translates into CAISEVGGATTDTQYF.

V and J are TRBV7-6 and TRBJ1-6, with D perhaps matching TRBD1 (6 bases). Trimming pared 3 bases from V and 7 bases from J, leaving 10 bases between. Germline V gene sequence: CDR1 SGHVS, CDR2 FNYEAQ. This CDR3 contains 14 residues. The CDR3 nucleotides read TGTGCCAGCAGCTTCGGACAGTTAAATTCACCCCTCCACTTT. Its translation is CASSFGQLNSPLHF.

This clonotype was detected only a few times. J is TRBJ1-2 and V is TRBV5-4, with no clear D. The CDR3 runs 13 residues. Germline V gene lookup returns CDR1 SGHNT and CDR2 YYREEE (reference sequence). Trimming took off 0 bases at V and 8 bases at J, with 11 bases between the two ends. As DNA, the CDR3 is TGTGCCAGCAGCTTGGTAGGGAGTGGCGGCTACACCTTC. Translation gives CASSLVGSGGYTF.

The chain uses TRBV20-1 and TRBJ1-6; 7 bases agree with TRBD1. The ends lost 0 bases at V and 10 bases at J; junction bases unmatched: 12. The germline CDR1 and CDR2 sequences are DFQATT and SNEGSKA (reference sequence). CDR3 length: 16 residues. The CDR3 nucleotides are TGCAGTGCTAGAGATAAGGCCAGGGGGTTGAACTCACCCCTCCACTTT. This codes for CSARDKARGLNSPLHF.

The V gene is TRBV5-1, the J gene TRBJ2-1, with 12 nucleotides matching TRBD1. The germline gives CDR1 SGHRS, CDR2 YFSETQ. The CDR3 covers 18 residues. The ends lost 2 bases at V and 1 base at J; junction bases unmatched: 7. CDR3 amino acids: CASSFRDRGHASYNEQFF. In DNA form, the CDR3 reads TGCGCCAGCAGCTTCCGGGACAGGGGGCATGCATCCTACAATGAGCAGTTCTTC.

On this clonotype: Given a much more abundant clone one base away, this may be a read error. V usage is TRBV7-6 and J usage is TRBJ2-2, with D hard to call. CDR3 length: 11 amino acids. The V gene's germline CDR1 is SGHVS and CDR2 FNYEAQ. CDR3 residues: CVSSLPGELFF. In nucleotides, the CDR3 is TGTGTCAGCAGCCTGCCCGGGGAGCTGTTTTTT.

The chain is built from TRBV20-1 and TRBJ2-7; D might be TRBD2 (5 bases). The CDR3 totals 13 residues. Germline V gene data show CDR1 as DFQATT and CDR2 as SNEGSKA (reference sequence). The V end was cut by 2 bases, the J end by 3 bases, with 11 bases between. This CDR3 is CSARFSGYYEQYF. Here the CDR3 DNA reads TGCAGTGCTAGATTTTCGGGGTACTACGAGCAGTACTTC.

V is TRBV7-2 and J is TRBJ1-2; D is ambiguous. V lost 7 bases, J lost 3 bases, and 18 bases lay in between. This CDR3 has 15 residues. Germline V lookup: CDR1 SGHTA, CDR2 FQGNSA. Here the CDR3 reads CASTPSASRHYGYTF. CDR3 coding DNA: TGTGCCAGCACCCCTTCAGCGAGTCGCCACTATGGCTACACCTTC. Filled out from reference TRBV7-2 and TRBJ1-2, the complete variable domain reads GAGVSQSPSNKVTEKGKDVELRCDPISGHTALYWYRQSLGQGLEFLIYFQGNSAPDKSGLPSDRFSAERTGGSVSTLTIQRTQQEDSAVYLCASTPSASRHYGYTFGSGTRLTVV.

This clonotype appeared many times. The rearrangement uses TRBV20-1 and TRBJ2-1, with TRBD1 identical over 7 bases. The J segment lost 6 bases and the V segment lost 3 bases, leaving 5 bases of the junction unmatched. In germline, CDR1 is DFQATT, CDR2 SNEGSKA (reference sequence). The CDR3 runs 13 residues. Here the CDR3 DNA reads TGCAGTGCTAGCGGACAGGCGGGCAATGAGCAGTTCTTC. It codes for CSASGQAGNEQFF.

This clonotype has a handful of counts. The J gene is TRBJ1-2, the V gene TRBV6-6, with D tentatively TRBD1 (5 bases). V was shortened by 6 bases and J by 6 bases, with 14 bases between the two germline ends. The CDR3 is 13 amino acids. Germline V lookup: CDR1 MNHNY, CDR2 SVGAGI (reference sequence). The CDR3 loop reads CASRGVITDGYTF. CDR3 nucleotide sequence: TGTGCCAGCAGGGGGGTTATTACGGATGGCTACACCTTC.

The V and J genes are TRBV11-2 and TRBJ2-1, with TRBD2 matching 10 bases. The CDR3 has 17 residues. The V segment lost 4 bases and the J segment 0 bases; nucleotides outside the gene matches: 6. Germline CDR1 SGHAT, CDR2 FQNNGV. The CDR3 loop is CASSSSGLAVSYNEQFF. In nucleotides, the CDR3 is TGTGCCAGCAGCTCCTCAGGACTAGCGGTCTCCTACAATGAGCAGTTCTTC.

J is TRBJ1-1 and V is TRBV19; unclear D gene. Germline lookup yields CDR1 LNHDA and CDR2 SQIVND (reference sequence). Trimming left V 3 bases short and J 4 bases short, with 9 bases between. The CDR3 sequence is 13 residues long. The DNA of the CDR3 is TGTGCCAGTAGTATGGCCCGGGGCACTGAAGCTTTCTTT. Translated, it gives CASSMARGTEAFF.